The source of this TCR beta chain is a study of blood T cell repertoires in COVID-19. Study in general: Researchers got acute and convalescent COVID-19 samples from the United States, Italy and Spain.

Individuals aged about 18 to 100 years were recruited from roughly 23 US areas. In the 2 weeks before study entry, exposed participants met a COVID-19 case, which was PCR-confirmed or clinician-diagnosed. In the original processing: Reference gene primer amplification gave estimated nucleated cell counts. This table comes from immunoSEQ multiplex PCR, and its TCRdb copy is limited to in-frame clones, with some not included. V, J and clone size are taken as reported in that table, and D and trimming were inferred from the DNA itself. In the table there are 150,000 to 200,000 clones, approximately 80% of which are singletons. The CDR3 contains 13 residues. Trimming pared 3 bases from V and 6 bases from J, leaving 11 bases between.

The sequencing sample was made of PBMCs or T cells enriched from blood (not recorded which). The chain carries TRBV12-3 or TRBV12-4 and TRBJ1-1; no clear D gene. The receptor was derived from a man in his fifties or sixties who had been exposed to COVID-19. The CDR3 DNA reads as TGTGCCAGCAGTTTCCTTCTTGAGGCTGAAGCTTTCTTT. Translating it yields CASSFLLEAEAFF.